This T cell receptor beta chain was identified during a study of naive and memory T cell subsets. Whole-study results and caveats: Over 95% of naive TCR sequences appeared only once after error correction, unlike memory subsets. Naive and memory subsets had different power law exponents for TCR abundance. Naive repertoires, especially CD8, held a few larger clonotypes, possibly memory cells re-expressing CD45RA.

The V gene lost 0 bases and the J gene lost 4 bases, with 10 bases spanning the gap. Per germline, CDR1 SGHDT and CDR2 YYEEEE. This CDR3 contains 14 residues. An equimolar mix of two oligonucleotides served as the beta constant-region primer for TRBC1 and TRBC2. The ligated cDNA underwent four PCR rounds using SP2 and nested alpha and beta constant-region primers. TCRdb analysed the UMI-ligation and nested PCR reads with MiXCR anew, one entry per CDR3 protein. The profile covers some 110,000 distinct CDR3 sequences, with about 15% appearing a single time and around 2.7% taken by the ten largest. In its sample, this clonotype was seen many times. Its antigen is currently unknown.

This TCR derives from a human donor in good health. Sequenced: naive CD8+ T cells from blood. The V and J genes are TRBV5-6 and TRBJ1-1; no clear D. The CDR3 loop is CASSLEWVSTEAFF. The CDR3 region has the DNA TGTGCCAGCAGCTTGGAGTGGGTATCCACTGAAGCTTTCTTT. Based on the CDR3 plus reference TRBV5-6 and TRBJ1-1, the full variable domain is DAGVTQSPTHLIKTRGQQVTLRCSPKSGHDTVSWYQQALGQGPQFIFQYYEEEERQRGNFPDRFSGHQFPNYSSELNVNALLLGDSALYLCASSLEWVSTEAFFGQGTRLTVV.